This passage covers 28 T cell receptor beta chains from one sample sequenced in a study of blood T cell repertoires in COVID-19. The data were produced by immunoSEQ multiplex PCR, yet TCRdb's version contains in-frame clones alone and is incomplete. The top ten hold about a third of the sample, which has 55,000 to 90,000 clones, roughly 85% seen once. The sequenced material came from peripheral blood. The origin of the receptors is a woman of 80 years or more with active or convalescent COVID-19.

V usage is TRBV7-9 and J usage is TRBJ2-7, with TRBD1 matching 10 bases. The germline V gene encodes CDR1 SEHNR and CDR2 FQNEAQ (reference sequence). This CDR3 has 16 amino acids. Unmatched junction bases numbered 13, after V lost 6 bases and J lost 5 bases. The CDR3 protein is CASSEGQGVIGDEQYF. The CDR3 DNA reads TGTGCCAGCAGTGAAGGACAGGGGGTAATTGGGGACGAGCAGTACTTC.

This chain connects TRBV30 to TRBJ2-1; 8 nucleotides match TRBD2. Germline lookup yields CDR1 GTSNPN and CDR2 SVGIG (reference sequence). With 3 bases clipped from V and 3 bases from J, the junction kept 1 base outside the gene matches. There are 13 residues in the CDR3. As DNA, the CDR3 is TGTGCCTGGAGCGGGGGGGTCTACAATGAGCAGTTCTTC. Residues: CAWSGGVYNEQFF. Drawing the rest from reference TRBV30 and TRBJ2-1, the complete variable domain is SQTIHQWPATLVQPVGSPLSLECTVEGTSNPNLYWYRQAAGRGLQLLFYSVGIGQISSEVPQNLSASRPQDRQFILSSKKLLLSDSGFYLCAWSGGVYNEQFFGPGTRLTVL.

The chain couples TRBV6-5 to TRBJ1-5; the match to TRBD1 covers 8 bases. Germline-derived CDR1 and CDR2 are MNHEY and SVGAGI. V was clipped by 5 bases and J by 3 bases; unmatched bases: 3. The CDR3 sequence is 14 residues long. The CDR3 loop reads CASSRTGSNQPQHF. The DNA for the CDR3 is TGTGCCAGCAGTAGGACAGGGTCCAATCAGCCCCAGCATTTT.

The rearrangement links TRBV15 to TRBJ1-2; weak D call: TRBD1 (5 bases). Germline CDR1 and CDR2: LNHNV and YYDKDF (reference sequence). The V end was cut by 0 bases, the J end by 7 bases, with 18 bases between. This CDR3 comprises 16 residues. This chain's CDR3 is CATSRDLGRGAFGYTF. The DNA of the CDR3 is TGTGCCACCAGCAGAGATCTAGGGAGGGGAGCATTTGGCTACACCTTC.

The J gene is TRBJ1-1, the V gene TRBV6-5; D possibly corresponds to TRBD1 (5 bases). The CDR3 covers 13 residues. Germline CDR1 MNHEY, CDR2 SVGAGI. The V gene lost 3 bases and the J gene lost 5 bases, with 10 bases spanning the gap. This CDR3 is CASSYYRTTEAFF. CDR3 DNA sequence: TGTGCCAGCAGTTATTATCGGACAACTGAAGCTTTCTTT.

V and J are TRBV11-2 and TRBJ2-7; D unclear. CDR1 SGHAT and CDR2 FQNNGV come from the germline V gene. Trimming left V 1 base short and J 0 bases short, with 4 bases between. The CDR3 covers 13 residues. CDR3 coding DNA: TGTGCCAGCAGCTTAGGGAGCTCCTACGAGCAGTACTTC. Its translation: CASSLGSSYEQYF.

V and J are TRBV7-9 and TRBJ2-3, with a possible D match to TRBD2 (6 bases). V lost 5 bases and J 1 base, leaving 10 bases between the germline ends. Germline assignment: CDR1 SEHNR and CDR2 FQNEAQ (reference sequence). The CDR3 has 14 amino acids. The CDR3 protein is CASSTRLGTDTQYF. CDR3 nucleotide sequence: TGTGCCAGCAGCACCCGACTAGGCACAGATACGCAGTATTTT.

The chain has TRBV29-1 and TRBJ1-2; 8 bases align to TRBD1. V lost 4 bases to trimming and J lost 8 bases; unmatched junction nucleotides: 12. The CDR3 covers 14 residues. Germline V gives CDR1 SQVTM, CDR2 ANQGSEA. The CDR3 coding sequence is TGCAGCGTTGGTGGACAGGGAGGAGGGGGAGGCTACACCTTC. This gives the protein CSVGGQGGGGGYTF.

CDR3 bases: TGTGCCAGCAGCGATTGGACAGGGTCTAATGGCTACACCTTC. Protein: CASSDWTGSNGYTF. V is TRBV3-1 (or the pseudogene TRBV3-2) and J is TRBJ1-2, with 8 bases aligning to TRBD1. CDR1 and CDR2 from the germline V gene are LGHDT and YNNKEL (reference sequence). The CDR3 runs to 14 residues. After removal of 5 bases from V and 6 bases from J, the junction contained 8 bases not matched to a gene.

The CDR3 DNA follows: TGTGCCAGCAGCTCCACCGGGACAGGGATTCCCCTCCACTTT. Protein sequence: CASSSTGTGIPLHF. The rearrangement joins TRBV7-2 to TRBJ1-6; the match to TRBD1 covers 9 bases. The V and J ends lost 4 bases and 13 bases, in that order; junction bases with no gene match: 8. CDR1 and CDR2 (germline): SGHTA, FQGNSA. There are 14 residues in the CDR3.

The J gene is TRBJ2-7, the V gene TRBV6-7; 9 positions agree with TRBD1. TRBV6-7 is recorded as an ORF, its role being uncertain. Trimming took 5 bases from V and 2 from J; bases not matched to a gene: 7. This CDR3 has 15 residues. CDR3 DNA: TGTGCCAGCAGTACGGGACAGGGAGGGCCCTACGAGCAGTACTTC. Protein: CASSTGQGGPYEQYF.

J is TRBJ2-2 and V is TRBV6-7; maybe TRBD2 (6 bases). TRBV6-7 is filed as an ORF, its function uncertain. This CDR3 comprises 16 residues. V gave up 2 bases and J gave up 1 base, with 11 bases separating them. DNA of the CDR3: TGTGCCAGCAGTTACGGGGGGAATAGGAACACCGGGGAGCTGTTTTTT. Its protein product is CASSYGGNRNTGELFF.

This clone appeared once. The rearrangement links TRBV6-5 to TRBJ2-2, with 7 bases identical to TRBD2. This CDR3 is built from 15 residues. The junction had 5 bases not matched to a gene; V was cut back by 6 bases and J by 1 base. Per germline, CDR1 MNHEY and CDR2 SVGAGI. CDR3 in amino acids: CASSPGGWNTGELFF. DNA of the CDR3: TGTGCCAGCAGCCCGGGGGGATGGAACACCGGGGAGCTGTTTTTT.

The chain recombines TRBV4-3 with TRBJ2-2; D gene unclear. The CDR3 sequence is 15 residues long. Per germline, CDR1 LGHNA and CDR2 YSLEER. Trimming pared 0 bases from V and 2 bases from J, leaving 7 bases between. The CDR3 here is CASSQDGGNTGELFF. The CDR3 coding sequence is TGCGCCAGCAGCCAAGATGGCGGAAACACCGGGGAGCTGTTTTTT.

The rearrangement uses TRBV19 and TRBJ2-6, with TRBD2 matching over 8 bases. Germline loops: CDR1 LNHDA, CDR2 SQIVND (reference sequence). Germline trimming cut 1 base from V and 5 bases from J; bases unmatched to any gene: 7. The CDR3 contains 17 residues. The CDR3 region has the DNA TGTGCCAGTAGTATAGTCGAAGAGCGGGGGAGGGCCAACGTCCTGACTTTC. It codes for CASSIVEERGRANVLTF.

The genes are TRBV7-2 and TRBJ2-3, with TRBD1 as a possible D gene (6 bases). The length of the CDR3 is 14 residues. Deletions cut 5 bases from V and 2 bases from J, with 11 bases between. CDR1 is SGHTA and CDR2 is FQGNSA in the germline V gene. The CDR3 here is CASSTDRHTDTQYF. The CDR3 bases are TGTGCCAGCAGCACGGACAGACACACAGATACGCAGTATTTT.

The V and J genes are TRBV19 and TRBJ1-2; 8 bases align to TRBD1. This CDR3 is 15 amino acids long. Germline trimming cut 8 bases from V and 7 bases from J; bases unmatched to any gene: 15. CDR1 and CDR2 from the germline V gene are LNHDA and SQIVND (reference sequence). As DNA, the CDR3 is TGTGCCAGTGCGGCAGGAAGGACAGGGAGGTTTGGCTACACCTTC. This encodes CASAAGRTGRFGYTF.

This clone has a single count. CDR3 amino acids: CASSLDVGGGYGYTF. For the CDR3, the DNA is TGTGCCAGCAGCTTAGATGTTGGCGGTGGCTATGGCTACACCTTC. V is TRBV7-8 and J is TRBJ1-2; D call uncertain. The CDR3 extends over 15 amino acids. Germline CDR1 and CDR2: SGHVS and FQNEAQ. V was shortened by 1 base and J by 4 bases, with 13 bases between the two germline ends. Full variable domain (rest looked up from reference TRBV7-8 and TRBJ1-2): GAGVSQSPRYKVAKRGQDVALRCDPISGHVSLFWYQQALGQGPEFLTYFQNEAQLDKSGLPSDRFFAERPEGSVSTLKIQRTQQEDSAVYLCASSLDVGGGYGYTFGSGTRLTVV.

The rearrangement joins TRBV6-5 to TRBJ2-3; the match to TRBD1 covers 7 bases. The germline V gene has CDR1 MNHEY and CDR2 SVGAGI. This CDR3 has 14 amino acids. V lost 6 bases, J lost 4 bases, and 7 bases stayed unmatched. CDR3 loop: CASRRGTGADTQYF. The CDR3 DNA is TGTGCCAGCAGGCGTGGAACAGGGGCAGATACGCAGTATTTT.

The chain recombines TRBV19 with TRBJ1-1; a weak D match, TRBD1 (5 bases). Germline loops: CDR1 LNHDA, CDR2 SQIVND (reference sequence). Trimming took 0 bases from V and 1 from J, leaving 12 bases between them. The CDR3 spans 16 residues. The CDR3 loop is CASSIDVTGTNTEAFF. The CDR3 DNA reads TGTGCCAGTAGTATAGATGTTACAGGAACGAACACTGAAGCTTTCTTT.

J is TRBJ2-7 and V is TRBV19; TRBD1 aligns across 8 bases. Germline lookup yields CDR1 LNHDA and CDR2 SQIVND (reference sequence). The CDR3 loop spans 15 amino acids. With 5 bases clipped from V and 6 bases from J, the junction kept 12 bases outside the gene matches. CDR3 coding DNA: TGTGCCAGTAGTCGAATACAGGGGGAAACTCGCGAGCAGTACTTC. Amino acids: CASSRIQGETREQYF. The complete variable domain, with remaining parts taken from reference TRBV19 and TRBJ2-7, reads DGGITQSPKYLFRKEGQNVTLSCEQNLNHDAMYWYRQDPGQGLRLIYYSQIVNDFQKGDIAEGYSVSREKKESFPLTVTSAQKNPTAFYLCASSRIQGETREQYFGPGTRLTVT.

This clone was observed once. This sequence joins TRBV7-2 and TRBJ1-5; D uncertain. V shed 5 bases and J shed 7 bases, with 15 bases lying between them. The CDR3 runs to 14 residues. Looked up from germline, CDR1 is SGHTA and CDR2 is FQGNSA. This CDR3 is CASSQEGFLQPQHF. The CDR3 nucleotides read TGTGCCAGCAGCCAAGAGGGTTTTTTGCAGCCCCAGCATTTT.

This clone has just a few counts. V gene TRBV10-2 combines with J gene TRBJ1-5, with 8 bases aligning to TRBD1. Losses at the gene ends were 1 base for V and 12 bases for J; bases not matched to a gene: 17. Germline V CDR1 and CDR2: WSHSY, SAAADI. This CDR3 has 17 amino acids. The CDR3 coding sequence is TGCGCCAGCAGTGAGTTACCAGCCAGGGGGCCACGTCGGATCCAGCATTTT. This encodes CASSELPARGPRRIQHF.

This clone was picked up a small number of times. V gene TRBV3-1 (or the pseudogene TRBV3-2) combines with J gene TRBJ2-2; 7 bases fit TRBD2. Germline CDR1 is LGHDT and CDR2 is YNNKEL (reference sequence). V lost 1 base to trimming and J lost 1 base; unmatched junction nucleotides: 0. The CDR3 is 15 residues long. The CDR3 DNA sequence: TGTGCCAGCAGCCAAGCGGGGGGGAACACCGGGGAGCTGTTTTTT. Its protein product is CASSQAGGNTGELFF.

This chain connects TRBV5-1 to TRBJ1-1, with 7 bases fitting TRBD1. Trimming took 4 bases from V and 4 from J; bases not matched to a gene: 19. CDR1 is SGHRS, CDR2 YFSETQ, per germline. The CDR3 length is 18 residues. The CDR3 nucleotides are TGCGCCAGCAGCCAACGTCCTTGGGCTGAGGGACAGTTCACTGAAGCTTTCTTT. It encodes CASSQRPWAEGQFTEAFF.

The J gene is TRBJ1-1, the V gene TRBV30; TRBD1 matches at 10 bases. With 7 bases clipped from V and 4 bases from J, the junction kept 3 bases outside the gene matches. Germline CDR1 GTSNPN, CDR2 SVGIG (reference sequence). This CDR3 is 12 amino acids long. The CDR3 region is CALGQGFTEAFF. CDR3 sequence (DNA): TGTGCCTTGGGACAGGGGTTCACTGAAGCTTTCTTT. The full variable domain, its missing parts supplied by reference TRBV30 and TRBJ1-1, is SQTIHQWPATLVQPVGSPLSLECTVEGTSNPNLYWYRQAAGRGLQLLFYSVGIGQISSEVPQNLSASRPQDRQFILSSKKLLLSDSGFYLCALGQGFTEAFFGQGTRLTVV.

This rearrangement joins TRBV7-2 to TRBJ1-5; the D is unclear. Germline assignment: CDR1 SGHTA and CDR2 FQGNSA. Trimming took off 1 base at V and 2 bases at J, with 9 bases between the two ends. This CDR3 is built from 15 residues. CDR3 amino acids: CASSLGGVGNQPQHF. CDR3 bases: TGTGCCAGCAGCTTAGGCGGCGTGGGCAATCAGCCCCAGCATTTT.

The rearrangement uses TRBV25-1 and TRBJ1-2; the D gene is possibly TRBD1 (5 bases). Germline V CDR1 and CDR2: MGHDK, SYGVNS. V lost 5 bases, J lost 3 bases, and 19 bases lay in between. The CDR3 is 16 amino acids. The CDR3 coding sequence is TGTGCCAGCAGTACCAATTTAGGAGGGGTCCACTATGGCTACACCTTC. It specifies CASSTNLGGVHYGYTF.